These 14 T cell receptor beta chains originate from one sample sequenced in a study of cytomegalovirus exposure and HLA in healthy donors. Sequencing used immunoSEQ multiplex PCR; TCRdb keeps in-frame clones, though not all of them. Of approximately 180,000 clones detected, more than 70% appear once; the ten largest clones hold over 1.3%. The material sequenced was PBMCs. The receptors come from a woman between 18 and 30 years old in good health and CMV-seronegative.

Notes on this clone: The sample holds other DNA sequences that translate to the same CDR3. This chain connects TRBV6-1 to TRBJ1-4, with a weak D call TRBD1 (5 bases). This CDR3 comprises 14 residues. Deletions cut 1 base from V and 4 bases from J, with 7 bases between. Germline V gene lookup returns CDR1 MNHNS and CDR2 SASEGT. The CDR3 protein is CASSEGGGNEKLFF. CDR3 in DNA: TGTGCCAGCAGTGAAGGGGGCGGTAATGAAAAACTGTTTTTT.

V gene TRBV5-1 combines with J gene TRBJ2-7; D is unclear. The CDR3 spans 18 residues. Trimming took 3 bases from V and 4 from J, leaving 26 bases between them. From germline, CDR1 is SGHRS and CDR2 YFSETQ. The DNA of the CDR3 is TGCGCCAGCAGCTCCCAAAAAGCCACCTCTTATAAAAAATACGAGCAGTACTTC. It specifies CASSSQKATSYKKYEQYF.

The rearrangement links TRBV7-2 to TRBJ2-7, with 11 nucleotides matching TRBD1. The CDR3 has 16 residues. The J segment lost 7 bases and the V segment lost 5 bases, leaving 13 bases of the junction unmatched. CDR1 is SGHTA, CDR2 FQGNSA, per germline. Here the CDR3 DNA reads TGTGCCAGCAGCGGAATGACCGGGACAGGGGGGAGAGAGCAGTACTTC. Translated: CASSGMTGTGGREQYF.

V is TRBV6-5 and J is TRBJ2-3; 12 bases fit TRBD2. Germline assignment: CDR1 MNHEY and CDR2 SVGAGI. The CDR3 totals 15 residues. Germline trimming cut 5 bases from V and 6 bases from J; bases unmatched to any gene: 6. The CDR3 is CASSGLAGGRDTQYF. As DNA, the CDR3 is TGTGCCAGCAGTGGGCTAGCGGGGGGGCGTGATACGCAGTATTTT.

The CDR3 sequence: CASSLPLGSGSADTQYF. The DNA for the CDR3 is TGTGCCAGCAGTCTCCCCCTGGGTAGCGGGAGCGCAGATACGCAGTATTTT. This chain links TRBV11-1 with TRBJ2-3; TRBD2 matches at 9 bases. Trimming took 6 bases from V and 4 from J; bases not matched to a gene: 14. Germline-derived CDR1 and CDR2 are SGHAT and FQDESV (reference sequence). This CDR3 comprises 17 residues.

The chain carries TRBV5-1 and TRBJ2-5; TRBD2 agrees at 12 bases. The CDR3 runs 17 residues. Germline lookup yields CDR1 SGHRS and CDR2 YFSETQ. J gave up 0 bases and V 4 bases, and 7 bases lay outside the gene matches. For the CDR3, the DNA is TGCGCCAGCAGCCTAGGACTAGCGGGGACGAACCAAGAGACCCAGTACTTC. Encoded protein: CASSLGLAGTNQETQYF.

The chain recombines TRBV13 with TRBJ2-4, with 7 bases matching TRBD1. This CDR3 comprises 15 residues. Per germline, CDR1 PRHDT and CDR2 FYEKMQ (reference sequence). Trimming removed 5 bases from V and 0 bases from J; junction bases left unmatched: 4. DNA of the CDR3: TGTGCCAGCAGCGTGAACAGGGGAGCCAAAAACATTCAGTACTTC. It specifies CASSVNRGAKNIQYF.

V is TRBV5-4 and J is TRBJ2-7; the match to TRBD1 covers 7 bases. Germline V gene lookup returns CDR1 SGHNT and CDR2 YYREEE (reference sequence). CDR3 length: 14 amino acids. With V trimmed by 4 bases and J by 3 bases, 7 bases remained unmatched. CDR3: CASSKPGTDYEQYF. CDR3 sequence (DNA): TGTGCCAGCAGCAAGCCCGGGACAGACTACGAGCAGTACTTC.

This chain's CDR3 is CASSRAGDSSYNEQFF. DNA of the CDR3: TGTGCCAGCAGTCGGGCCGGGGACAGCTCCTACAATGAGCAGTTCTTC. This rearrangement joins TRBV28 to TRBJ2-1; the match to TRBD1 covers 7 bases. This CDR3 is built from 16 residues. The germline V gene encodes CDR1 MDHEN and CDR2 SYDVKM. V lost 5 bases and J lost 0; bases outside the gene matches: 7.

The rearrangement links TRBV5-1 to TRBJ2-7, with 8 bases aligning to TRBD2. The CDR3 runs 14 residues. Per the germline V gene, CDR1 is SGHRS and CDR2 is YFSETQ. V was clipped by 5 bases and J by 1 base; unmatched bases: 5. The CDR3 sequence: CASSFSGASYEQYF. The CDR3 nucleotides read TGCGCCAGCAGTTTTAGCGGGGCTTCCTACGAGCAGTACTTC.

This chain connects TRBV15 to TRBJ1-1; D perhaps matches TRBD1 (5 bases). Germline assignment: CDR1 LNHNV and CDR2 YYDKDF (reference sequence). This CDR3 is built from 17 residues. V dropped 2 bases and J dropped 0 bases, with 16 bases sitting between them. This chain's CDR3 is CATSRPWAGDVNTEAFF. CDR3 coding DNA: TGTGCCACCAGCAGACCGTGGGCGGGGGATGTGAACACTGAAGCTTTCTTT.

This CDR3 reads CASSYLEGNTEAFF. DNA for the CDR3: TGTGCCAGCAGTTACCTCGAGGGAAACACTGAAGCTTTCTTT. This chain links TRBV6-5 with TRBJ1-1; no firm D call. Trimming pared 2 bases from V and 2 bases from J, leaving 9 bases between. Germline-derived CDR1 and CDR2 are MNHEY and SVGAGI. The CDR3 sequence is 14 residues long.

This clone was found a few times. The chain uses TRBV30 and TRBJ1-1, with TRBD1 as a possible D gene (5 bases). This CDR3 is built from 15 residues. Germline V gene sequence: CDR1 GTSNPN, CDR2 SVGIG (reference sequence). Trimming left V 4 bases short and J 1 base short, with 16 bases between. CDR3 in DNA: TGTGCCTGGACCACATGGGGAGGGGCGAACACTGAAGCTTTCTTT. It yields the protein CAWTTWGGANTEAFF.

The chain combines TRBV7-7 with TRBJ2-5; TRBD1 agrees at 7 bases. This CDR3 region has 14 residues. The V and J ends lost 5 bases and 4 bases, in that order; junction bases with no gene match: 7. Germline V gene sequence: CDR1 SSHAT, CDR2 FNYEAQ (reference sequence). The CDR3 loop is CASSPRQGAETQYF. Here the CDR3 DNA reads TGTGCCAGCAGCCCCCGACAGGGAGCAGAGACCCAGTACTTC.